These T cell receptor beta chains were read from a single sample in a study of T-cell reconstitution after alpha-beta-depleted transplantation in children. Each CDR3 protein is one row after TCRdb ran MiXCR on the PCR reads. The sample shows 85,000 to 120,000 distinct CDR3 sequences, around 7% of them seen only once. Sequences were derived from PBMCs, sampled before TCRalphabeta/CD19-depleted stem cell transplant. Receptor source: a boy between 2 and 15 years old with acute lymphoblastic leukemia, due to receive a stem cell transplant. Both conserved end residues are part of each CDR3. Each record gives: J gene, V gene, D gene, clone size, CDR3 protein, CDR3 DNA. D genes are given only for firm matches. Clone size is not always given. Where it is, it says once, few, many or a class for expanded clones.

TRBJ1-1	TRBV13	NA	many	CASSLGGRDTEAFF	TGTGCCAGCAGCTTAGGAGGTCGAGACACTGAAGCTTTCTTT
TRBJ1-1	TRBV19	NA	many	CASSLYSNTEAFF	TGTGCCAGTAGTCTCTACAGCAACACTGAAGCTTTCTTT
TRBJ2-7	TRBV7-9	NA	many	CASSARNEQYF	TGTGCCAGCAGCGCCCGGAACGAGCAGTACTTC
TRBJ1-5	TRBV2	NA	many	CASSELAGGNQPQHF	TGTGCCAGCAGTGAACTTGCAGGGGGCAATCAGCCCCAGCATTTT
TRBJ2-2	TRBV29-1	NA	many	CSVEDGEQRPGELFF	TGCAGCGTTGAAGATGGGGAGCAAAGGCCCGGGGAGCTGTTTTTT
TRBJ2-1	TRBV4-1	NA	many	CASSQEQGPYNEQFF	TGCGCCAGCAGCCAAGAACAAGGGCCGTACAATGAGCAGTTCTTC
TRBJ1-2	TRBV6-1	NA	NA	CASSEFGTSHNYGYTF	TGTGCCAGCAGTGAATTTGGGACAAGTCACAACTATGGCTACACCTTC
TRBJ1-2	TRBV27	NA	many	CASSPRQSNLFQGYTF	TGTGCCAGCAGTCCGAGACAGTCCAATTTATTTCAGGGCTACACCTTC
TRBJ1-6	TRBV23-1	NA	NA	CASSQKGFSPLHF	TGCGCCAGCAGTCAAAAGGGTTTTTCACCCCTCCACTTT
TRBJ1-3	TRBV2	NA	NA	CASRRSSRSGNTIYF	TGTGCCAGCCGGCGGTCCAGTCGCTCTGGAAACACCATATATTTT
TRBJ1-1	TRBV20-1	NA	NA	CSARERGNRAPEAFF	TGCAGTGCTAGAGAGCGGGGGAACAGGGCCCCTGAAGCTTTCTTT